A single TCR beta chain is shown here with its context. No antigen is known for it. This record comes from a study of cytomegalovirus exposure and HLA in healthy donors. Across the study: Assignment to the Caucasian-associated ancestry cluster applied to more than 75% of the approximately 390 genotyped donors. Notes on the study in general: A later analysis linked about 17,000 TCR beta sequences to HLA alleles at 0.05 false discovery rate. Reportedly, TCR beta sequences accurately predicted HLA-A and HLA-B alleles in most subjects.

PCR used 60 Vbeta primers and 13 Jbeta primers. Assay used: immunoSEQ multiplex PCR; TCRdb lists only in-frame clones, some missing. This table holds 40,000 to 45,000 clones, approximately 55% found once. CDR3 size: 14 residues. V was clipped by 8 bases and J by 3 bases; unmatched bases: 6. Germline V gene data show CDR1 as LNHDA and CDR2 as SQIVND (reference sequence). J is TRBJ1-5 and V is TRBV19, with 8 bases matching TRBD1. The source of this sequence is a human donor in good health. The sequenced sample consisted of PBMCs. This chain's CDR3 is CASHRGGDNQPQHF. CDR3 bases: TGTGCCAGTCACAGGGGGGGAGACAATCAGCCCCAGCATTTT. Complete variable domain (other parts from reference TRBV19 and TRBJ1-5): DGGITQSPKYLFRKEGQNVTLSCEQNLNHDAMYWYRQDPGQGLRLIYYSQIVNDFQKGDIAEGYSVSREKKESFPLTVTSAQKNPTAFYLCASHRGGDNQPQHFGDGTRLSIL.